The T cell receptor (beta chain) described here comes from a study of blood T cells in healthy people across ages. PCR was performed a second time for about 7 to 11 cycles using a sample-barcoded 5' primer and a J-beta primer mix. TCRdb called the 5' RACE reads again in MiXCR, with one record for every CDR3 protein. Of fewer than 800,000 distinct CDR3 sequences listed, around a fifth are singletons. Comments on this clonotype: Relative to the germline gene, one junction end is altered; a read error may explain this.

The CDR3 runs 15 residues. CDR1 is DFQATT and CDR2 is SNEGSKA in the germline V gene (reference sequence). This chain uses TRBV20-1 with TRBJ2-3; D is possibly TRBD2 (7 bases). This TCR was sampled from a man between 65 and 85 years old in good health. Sequenced input: blood. CDR3: CSAVRRGGVPDMQYF. DNA for the CDR3: TGCAGTGCCGTTCGTAGGGGGGGCGTTCCAGATATGCAGTATTTT.